A selection of T cell receptor beta chains follows, all from one sample in a study of CD8+ T cells in alopecia areata. Sequenced by immunoSEQ multiplex PCR; TCRdb stores in-frame clones only, minus some. Of some 190,000 clones in the sample, more than 50% were seen once. The material sequenced was CD4+ T cells sorted from blood, taken at week 24, from a patient treated with tofacitinib. These receptors originate from a human donor with alopecia areata. Both conserved end residues are part of each CDR3. The order of the fields is J gene, D gene, clone size, V gene, CDR3 protein, CDR3 DNA. The D gene is left open where the match is weak. Part of the rows lack a size; the others show once, few, many or a class for expanded clones.

TRBJ2-7 | - | - | TRBV9 | CASSVITGSYEQYF | TGTGCCAGCAGCGTTATTACAGGCTCCTACGAGCAGTACTTC
TRBJ1-1 | TRBD1 | - | TRBV29-1 | CSTPGQENTEAFF | TGCAGCACGCCCGGACAGGAGAACACTGAAGCTTTCTTT
TRBJ2-7 | - | few | TRBV29-1 | CSVEDRGRGSYEQYF | TGCAGCGTTGAAGATCGGGGAAGAGGCTCCTACGAGCAGTACTTC
TRBJ2-2 | - | few | TRBV30 | CAWSVRVTTGELFF | TGTGCCTGGAGTGTCCGGGTGACCACCGGGGAGCTGTTTTTT
TRBJ2-1 | - | - | TRBV2 | CASTWDNEQFF | TGTGCCAGCACTTGGGACAATGAGCAGTTCTTC
TRBJ2-1 | TRBD2 | - | TRBV4-3 | CASSQGGREGSNEQFF | TGCGCCAGCAGCCAGGGGGGTAGGGAGGGTAGCAATGAGCAGTTCTTC
TRBJ2-1 | - | - | TRBV5-6 | CASSAGLSLGEHEQFF | TGTGCCAGCAGCGCGGGACTTTCCCTGGGCGAGCATGAGCAGTTCTTC
TRBJ2-1 | - | - | TRBV30 | CAWSVLSSYNEQFF | TGTGCCTGGAGTGTCTTAAGCTCCTACAATGAGCAGTTCTTC
TRBJ1-6 | TRBD1 | - | TRBV5-1 | CASSLGQGNSPLHF | TGCGCCAGCAGCTTGGGACAGGGAAATTCACCCCTCCACTTT
TRBJ1-1 | - | - | TRBV30 | CAWSRGGNTEAFF | TGTGCCTGGAGTAGGGGAGGAAACACTGAAGCTTTCTTT
TRBJ2-3 | - | - | TRBV5-1 | CASSLTRTSTDTQYF | TGCGCCAGCAGCTTGACTCGAACTAGCACAGATACGCAGTATTTT
TRBJ2-6 | TRBD1 | - | TRBV4-3 | CASSQALTGRNSGANVLTF | TGCGCCAGCAGCCAAGCCCTGACAGGGCGCAACTCTGGGGCCAACGTCCTGACTTTC
TRBJ2-3 | TRBD2 | - | TRBV5-6 | CASSLTQGGGDTQYF | TGTGCCAGCAGCTTGACTCAGGGCGGGGGAGATACGCAGTATTTT
TRBJ1-1 | TRBD1 | - | TRBV2 | CASNQDRGIAEAFF | TGTGCCAGCAACCAAGACAGGGGAATCGCTGAAGCTTTCTTT
TRBJ2-1 | TRBD1 | - | TRBV7-7 | CASSSDRGPYNEQFF | TGTGCCAGCAGCTCGGACAGGGGACCTTACAATGAGCAGTTCTTC
TRBJ2-2 | TRBD1 | few | TRBV7-6 | CASSSTGGNTGELFF | TGTGCCAGCAGCTCGACAGGGGGTAACACCGGGGAGCTGTTTTTT
TRBJ2-1 | - | - | TRBV5-1 | CASSLGDKTYNEQFF | TGCGCCAGCAGCTTGGGGGACAAGACCTACAATGAGCAGTTCTTC
TRBJ2-1 | TRBD2 | - | TRBV5-4 | CASSSGGPSYNEQFF | TGTGCCAGCAGCTCGGGGGGGCCATCCTACAATGAGCAGTTCTTC